This TCR beta chain is from a study of OX40 agonist ivuxolimab in advanced cancers. With respect to the entire study: Ivuxolimab was a fully human IgG2 agonistic monoclonal antibody targeting the costimulatory receptor OX40 (CD134). The monotherapy dose-escalation portion (N = 52 patients) of the phase I ivuxolimab trial is reported in the paper. Patients were allowed to have had prior anti-PD-1, anti-PD-L1 or anti-CTLA-4 therapy, and roughly 40% of the dose-escalation patients had previously received checkpoint inhibitors. Partial responses occurred in three dose-escalation patients: two with cutaneous melanoma and one with hepatocellular carcinoma. Intravenous ivuxolimab was administered to patients every 2 weeks at six dose levels: 0.01, 0.1, 0.3, 1.5, 3 and 10 mg/kg. Of the roughly 52 dose-escalation patients, hepatocellular carcinoma was present in approximately 20, melanoma in around 15, renal cell carcinoma in 9 and head and neck cancer in 9. The purpose of peripheral TCRbeta sequencing was to test whether ivuxolimab changed TCR sequence diversity and led to clonal T-cell expansion. In the dose-escalation cohort, around four fifths of patients were male, and the mean age was about 55 years, with a range of about 23 to 80.

The trial excluded patients who had a history of autoimmune disease or who were on systemic immunosuppression. In every dose cohort, peripheral blood was drawn for TCR sequencing at baseline, cycle 4 day 1, and cycle 7 day 1. The samples were taken from a phase I, first-in-human, multicenter, open-label dose-escalation trial of ivuxolimab. Adults with locally advanced or metastatic melanoma, renal cell carcinoma, hepatocellular carcinoma or head and neck squamous cell carcinoma were enrolled in the trial. Before TCR sequencing, CD4+ and CD8+ T cells were separately sorted from peripheral blood. A word on this clone: The antigen it binds to is not known. One base away there is no much larger clone; base qualities are not given.

Overall study results and their limits: After ivuxolimab, CD8+ T cells had more expanded clones than CD4+ T cells on average. Clonal expansion of both CD4+ and CD8+ blood T cells was observed from baseline to week 6 at doses 0.1 to 3.0 mg/kg. In the 0.1-3.0 mg/kg groups, partial responders had among the lowest normalized peripheral clonal expansion, particularly in CD8+ T cells. The antigen specificity of the peripheral T cells that underwent clonal expansion was not determined. Low levels of normalized T-cell clonal expansion were also shown by some nonresponding patients.

To sequence the TCRbeta CDR3 region, genomic DNA was isolated from the sorted cells. TCRbeta CDR3 regions were sequenced using the immunoSEQ Assay. This is the immuneACCESS table as TCRdb keeps it, with only in-frame sequences that have V and J called. A part of the clones is gone; compared with another copy, unresolved V genes explain less than half, and the rest is unexplained. Across this sample there are 63,000 or so clones, with roughly 80% seen only once. The biggest ten clones account for about 7.4% of the sample. The CDR3, from cysteine to phenylalanine, totals 14 residues. The kept DNA is CDR3 alone, 42 bases in frame from the first base. Via the germline V gene (reference sequence), CDR1 is MNHNY and CDR2 SVGAGI. V lost 6 bases and J lost 3 bases; the stretch between them is 14 bases long.

The receptor's source is an adult with an advanced solid tumor such as melanoma, head and neck, liver or kidney cancer. In this chain, TRBV6-6 is recombined with TRBJ2-5; 5 matching bases give a weak D call of TRBD1. The sequences come from CD4+ or CD8+ T cells sorted from blood, collected in a trial of the OX40 agonist ivuxolimab. The DNA is as follows: TGTGCCAGCAGCAGGACACACAGCAAAGAGACCCAGTACTTC. It specifies CASSRTHSKETQYF.